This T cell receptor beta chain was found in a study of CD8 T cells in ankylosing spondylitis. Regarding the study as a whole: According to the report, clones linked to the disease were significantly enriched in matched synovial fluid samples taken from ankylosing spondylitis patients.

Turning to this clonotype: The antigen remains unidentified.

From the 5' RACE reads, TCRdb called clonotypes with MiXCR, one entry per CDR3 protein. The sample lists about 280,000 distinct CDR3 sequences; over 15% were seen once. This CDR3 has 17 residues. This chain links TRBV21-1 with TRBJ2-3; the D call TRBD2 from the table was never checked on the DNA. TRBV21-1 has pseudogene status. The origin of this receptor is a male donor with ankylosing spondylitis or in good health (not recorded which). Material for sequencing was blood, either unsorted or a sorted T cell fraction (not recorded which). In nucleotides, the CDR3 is TGTGCCAGCAGCAAATCTGCTAGACTAGCGCCTAGGGATACGCAGTATTTT. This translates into CASSKSARLAPRDTQYF.